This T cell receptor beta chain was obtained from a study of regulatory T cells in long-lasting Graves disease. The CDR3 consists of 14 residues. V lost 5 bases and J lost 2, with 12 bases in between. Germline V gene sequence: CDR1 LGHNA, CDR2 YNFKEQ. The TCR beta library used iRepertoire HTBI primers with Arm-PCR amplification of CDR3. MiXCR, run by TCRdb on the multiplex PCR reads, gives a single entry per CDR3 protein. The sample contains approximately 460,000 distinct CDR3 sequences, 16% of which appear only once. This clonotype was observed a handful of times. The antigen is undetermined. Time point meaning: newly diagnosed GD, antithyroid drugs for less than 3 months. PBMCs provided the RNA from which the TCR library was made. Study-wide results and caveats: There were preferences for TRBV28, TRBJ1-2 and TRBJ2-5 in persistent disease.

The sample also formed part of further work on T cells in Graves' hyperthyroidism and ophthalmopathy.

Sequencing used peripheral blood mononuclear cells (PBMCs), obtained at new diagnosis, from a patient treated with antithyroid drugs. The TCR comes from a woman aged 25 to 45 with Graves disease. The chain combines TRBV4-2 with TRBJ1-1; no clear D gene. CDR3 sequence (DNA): TGTGCCAGCAGCTTCGCGAGGCGAAACACTGAAGCTTTCTTT. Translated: CASSFARRNTEAFF.